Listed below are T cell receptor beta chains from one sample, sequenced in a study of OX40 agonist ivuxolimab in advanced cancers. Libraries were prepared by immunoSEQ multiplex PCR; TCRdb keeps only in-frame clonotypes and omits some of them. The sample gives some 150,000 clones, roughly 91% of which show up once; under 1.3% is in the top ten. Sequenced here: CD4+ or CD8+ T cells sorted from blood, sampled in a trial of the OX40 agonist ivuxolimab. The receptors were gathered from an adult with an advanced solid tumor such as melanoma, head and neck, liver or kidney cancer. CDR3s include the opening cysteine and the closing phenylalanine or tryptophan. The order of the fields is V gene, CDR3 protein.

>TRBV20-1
CSASGRDTQYF
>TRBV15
CATSREARQPQHF
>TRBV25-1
CASKGAGNEQYF
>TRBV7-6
CASSPGAASGNTIYF
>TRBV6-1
CASSERPGQGPYEQYF
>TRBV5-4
CASSLAGLTDTQYF
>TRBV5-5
CASSTFGSDTIYF
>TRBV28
CASGLGGTPTDTQYF
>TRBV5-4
CASSFPITGLAGSGELFF
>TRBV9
CASSVGAGSYEQYF
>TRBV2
CASSRTSGGRSDTQYF
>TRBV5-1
CASSLGGSKGGTEAFF
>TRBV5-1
CASSHGQGNYGYTF
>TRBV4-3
CASSQDSQGQGPYEQYF
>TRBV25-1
CASSAGPNTGELFF
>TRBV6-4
CASSERHGTGRFMNTEAFF
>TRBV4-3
CASSQDLLGPQHF
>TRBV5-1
CASSPSGTGDGYTF
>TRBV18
CASSPDRNTGELFF
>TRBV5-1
CASSFLDRAAYEQYF
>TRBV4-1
CASSQGGGDRVSYEQYF
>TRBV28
CASSFGQAYGYTF
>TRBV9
CASSVFPNNEQFF
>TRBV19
CASSIGHTGGTEAFF
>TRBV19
CASSPQTGTNTEAFF
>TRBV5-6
CASSLDPGNGYTF
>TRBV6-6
CASSNGGGLNTGELFF
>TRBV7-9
CASSQTGALTTGELFF
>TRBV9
CASSVVGTRGETQYF
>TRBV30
CAWSRVLGGYNEKLFF
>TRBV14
CASSQVFGKNTEAFF
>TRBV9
CASSVIELAGTDTQYF
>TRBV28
CASSFGLASDTQYF
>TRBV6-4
CASALTSGIPDTQYF
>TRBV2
CASSQELAGGQFF
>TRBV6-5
CASGDRLNEKLFF
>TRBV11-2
CASSSRQGATWVSPLHF
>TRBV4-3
CASSQEVQGLNEKLFF
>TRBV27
CASSFRGLPGTSGGGVDTDTQYF
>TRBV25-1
CASAGGIQYF
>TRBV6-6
CASSYGTGREKLFF
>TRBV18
CASSLIGQGRSGANVLTF
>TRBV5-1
CASSSGSTGELFF
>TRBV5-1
CASSQAGDTGNEQYF
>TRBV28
CASSFGGGYGYTF
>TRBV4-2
CASSQAQGGETQYF
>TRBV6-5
CASSYSVSHYEQYF
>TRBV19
CASSLLLAGATGELFF
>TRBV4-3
CASSQDHLEGYEQYF
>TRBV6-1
CATSGDRVRANVLTF
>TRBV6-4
CASSEGRTSGKAFF
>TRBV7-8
CASSLVKTGIRPGSNEQFF
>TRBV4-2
CASSSRQGARNTEAFF